This TCR beta chain was documented in a study of OX40 agonist ivuxolimab in advanced cancers. About the research overall: Dose-escalation patients suffered from hepatocellular carcinoma, melanoma, renal cell or head and neck cancer. Study-wide results and caveats: Dose levels from 0.1 to 3.0 mg/kg saw CD4+ and CD8+ blood T cells expand clonally by week 6.

With respect to this clone: Its antigen is as yet unknown.

The table came from immunoSEQ multiplex PCR; TCRdb's copy has only in-frame clones and leaves some out. Of roughly 26,000 clones in the sample, around 90% were seen once. Germline CDR1 reads MNHEY; CDR2 reads SVGAGI. This CDR3 spans 15 amino acids. J lost 0 bases, V lost 3 bases, and 1 base had no gene match. This TCR was recovered from an adult with an advanced solid tumor such as melanoma, head and neck, liver or kidney cancer. The source was CD4+ or CD8+ T cells sorted from blood, collected in a trial of the OX40 agonist ivuxolimab. This chain links TRBV6-5 with TRBJ2-3; 9 positions agree with TRBD2. The CDR3: CASSYTSGSTDTQYF. CDR3 DNA sequence: TGTGCCAGCAGTTATACTAGCGGGAGCACAGATACGCAGTATTTT.